The 15 T cell receptor beta chains below come from one sample, sequenced in a study of blood T cell repertoires in COVID-19. Measured with immunoSEQ multiplex PCR; TCRdb has only the in-frame clones, and not every one. Among under 250,000 clones listed, over 75% were seen once. What was sequenced was PBMCs or T cells enriched from blood (not recorded which). All receptors derive from a woman aged 40-49 years who had been exposed to COVID-19.

The CDR3 loop is CSVEASGNTEAFF. CDR3 sequence (DNA): TGCAGCGTTGAAGCTAGTGGCAATACTGAAGCTTTCTTT. V gene TRBV29-1 combines with J gene TRBJ1-1; D is undetermined. The CDR3 sequence is 13 residues long. Germline CDR1 reads SQVTM; CDR2 reads ANQGSEA. V lost 1 base and J lost 5, with 11 bases in between. The full variable domain, with the rest looked up from reference TRBV29-1 and TRBJ1-1, is SAVISQKPSRDICQRGTSLTIQCQVDSQVTMMFWYRQQPGQSLTLIATANQGSEATYESGFVIDKFPISRPNLTFSTLTVSNMSPEDSSIYLCSVEASGNTEAFFGQGTRLTVV.

This clone was picked up one time. The chain carries TRBV4-3 and TRBJ2-1; TRBD2 matches at 7 bases. The CDR3 contains 18 residues. The J segment lost 2 bases and the V segment lost 3 bases, leaving 13 bases of the junction unmatched. Germline V CDR1 and CDR2: LGHNA, YSLEER. CDR3 loop: CASSHSAWGEGTYNEQFF. CDR3 coding DNA: TGCGCCAGCAGCCATTCAGCTTGGGGGGAGGGCACCTACAATGAGCAGTTCTTC.

The V call is TRBV11-1, the J call TRBJ1-6; 10 bases agree with TRBD1. Germline V CDR1 and CDR2: SGHAT, FQDESV (reference sequence). The V segment lost 0 bases and the J segment 7 bases; nucleotides outside the gene matches: 3. The length of the CDR3 is 16 residues. The CDR3 sequence: CASSLALGQGNSPLHF. The CDR3 bases are TGTGCCAGCAGCTTAGCGTTGGGACAGGGGAATTCACCCCTCCACTTT.

The genes are TRBV19 and TRBJ1-2; possible D gene TRBD1, 5 bases. V was shortened by 8 bases and J by 1 base, with 8 bases between the two germline ends. The CDR3 contains 12 residues. Germline V gene data show CDR1 as LNHDA and CDR2 as SQIVND (reference sequence). CDR3 in amino acids: CASDDSNYGYTF. The CDR3, as DNA: TGTGCCAGTGACGACAGTAACTATGGCTACACCTTC.

The chain uses TRBV9 and TRBJ2-3, with TRBD2 identical over 8 bases. The CDR3 spans 17 residues. After removal of 0 bases from V and 2 bases from J, the junction contained 8 bases not matched to a gene. Germline CDR1 reads SGDLS; CDR2 reads YYNGEE. CDR3 sequence: CASSVADVAGPTDTQYF. CDR3 sequence (DNA): TGTGCCAGCAGCGTAGCTGACGTAGCGGGACCCACAGATACGCAGTATTTT.

The chain joins TRBV6-2 or TRBV6-3 to TRBJ2-7, with 8 bases identical to TRBD1. Trimming took 5 bases from V and 0 from J; bases not matched to a gene: 9. Per germline, CDR1 MNHEY and CDR2 SVGEGT. The CDR3 is 16 amino acids. CDR3 sequence (DNA): TGTGCCAGCAGTCGCCCCCATGGACAGGGCTCCTACGAGCAGTACGTC. It specifies CASSRPHGQGSYEQYV.

This chain links TRBV9 with TRBJ2-7; D is perhaps TRBD2 (5 bases). The CDR3 contains 16 residues. Per germline, CDR1 SGDLS and CDR2 YYNGEE. Deletions cut 6 bases from V and 0 bases from J, with 19 bases between. In DNA, the CDR3 is TGTGCCAGCAACTCTAATGCGGGCAGGAGCTCCTACGAGCAGTACGTC. This codes for CASNSNAGRSSYEQYV.

V is TRBV7-3 and J is TRBJ2-3, with 10 bases matching TRBD2. The CDR3 loop spans 17 amino acids. Trimming cost V 4 bases and J 4 bases; bases outside gene matches: 11. Germline CDR1 and CDR2: SGHTA and FQGTGA. The CDR3 here is CASSSRLAGVGADTQYF. CDR3 bases: TGTGCCAGCAGCTCCAGACTAGCGGGCGTCGGTGCAGATACGCAGTATTTT.

The J gene is TRBJ2-3, the V gene TRBV7-2, with 8 bases identical to TRBD1. In germline, CDR1 is SGHTA, CDR2 FQGNSA. CDR3 size: 18 residues. V lost 0 bases to trimming and J lost 6 bases; unmatched junction nucleotides: 14. The CDR3 nucleotides read TGTGCCAGCAGCTTAGCCCAGTGGGGGCAGGGGGCGCAGGATACGCAGTATTTT. Translation gives CASSLAQWGQGAQDTQYF.

This sequence joins TRBV2 and TRBJ1-4; TRBD1 might be the D (5 bases). Germline loops: CDR1 SNHLY, CDR2 FYNNEI. The V end lost 7 bases, the J end lost 8 bases, and 17 bases lay between the germline ends. CDR3 size: 14 residues. DNA for the CDR3: TGTGCCAGCATTGCGGGGACCACCGCGGAAAAACTGTTTTTT. This translates into CASIAGTTAEKLFF.

The rearrangement links TRBV7-8 to TRBJ1-6; D gene unclear. The germline CDR1 and CDR2 sequences are SGHVS and FQNEAQ. Trimming stripped 6 bases from V and 10 bases from J, with 16 bases between. The CDR3 contains 14 residues. The CDR3 spells CASRLPTGNSPLHF. For the CDR3, the DNA is TGTGCCAGCAGACTACCAACCGGGAACTCACCCCTCCACTTT.

The chain uses TRBV4-2 and TRBJ2-7; tentative D call: TRBD1 (6 bases). V was trimmed by 0 bases and J by 0 bases, leaving 12 bases between them. The length of the CDR3 is 16 residues. Germline values: CDR1 LGHNA, CDR2 YNFKEQ. CDR3: CASSQDQTGSSYEQYF. Written as DNA, the CDR3 is TGTGCCAGCAGCCAAGATCAGACAGGTAGCTCCTACGAGCAGTACTTC.

This clone has only one observation. The CDR3 nucleotides read TGTGCCACCAGGACGACACCCGCAACTAATGAAAAACTGTTTTTT. Its translation is CATRTTPATNEKLFF. The chain couples TRBV15 to TRBJ1-4, with unresolved D. CDR3 length equals 15 residues. Germline-derived CDR1 and CDR2 are LNHNV and YYDKDF (reference sequence). V lost 6 bases, J lost 0 bases, and 11 bases lay in between.

V usage is TRBV11-3 and J usage is TRBJ2-5; possible D gene TRBD1, 5 bases. This CDR3 has 15 residues. V was cut by 2 bases and J by 5 bases, with 15 bases left in between. Germline V CDR1 and CDR2: SGHNT, YENEEA. CDR3: CASSLTTSGSETQYF. CDR3 DNA: TGTGCCAGCAGCTTAACTACCTCAGGGTCCGAGACCCAGTACTTC.

This sequence joins TRBV5-6 and TRBJ2-1; D remains unclear. This CDR3 comprises 11 residues. Germline values: CDR1 SGHDT, CDR2 YYEEEE. V was cut by 2 bases and J by 9 bases, with 6 bases left in between. CDR3: CASSFQVEQFF. In DNA, the CDR3 is TGTGCCAGCAGCTTCCAGGTTGAGCAGTTCTTC.